These 9 T cell receptor beta chains share one sample of origin, sequenced in a study of T cell repertoires in cytomegalovirus infection (dated by TCRdb to between 2018 and 2021). In light of the paper, this sample's treatment or condition label describes: in vitro stimulation with specific CMV peptide epitopes to enrich CMV-specific T cells. The listed sequencing device is Illumina HiSeq 1500. TCRdb trimmed public reads at Q25 via fastp, called clones via MiXCR and kept in-frame beta chains. Here each entry gathers all rows of one CDR3 protein and keeps the most common genes and DNA. The sample table holds over 100,000 distinct CDR3 sequences, of which 29% were seen once. The top ten hold about 81% of the sample. Their target antigens are unknown. The sample in question was CD8+ T cells from cultured PBMCs, obtained from culture after CMV antigen stimulation. The receptor source for this set is a human donor in good health (CMV status not recorded). Some clones in this sample may be carry-over from other donors' samples.

This clonotype was counted a few times. This sequence joins TRBV5-6 and TRBJ2-2; maybe TRBD2 (5 bases). The V end was cut by 7 bases, the J end by 4 bases, with 14 bases between. Germline V gene data show CDR1 as SGHDT and CDR2 as YYEEEE. The CDR3 is 14 residues long. CDR3 bases: TGTGCCAGCGCGGACCCGGAGGCCACCGGGGAGCTGTTTTTT. This translates into CASADPEATGELFF.

In the case of this clonotype: The junction and the germline gene differ at one end; a read error may be behind it. V and J are TRBV3-1 and TRBJ2-2; D could derive from TRBD1 or TRBD2 (5 bases each). CDR1 and CDR2 (germline): LGHDT, YNNKEL (reference sequence). The CDR3 is 17 amino acids. The CDR3 is CASSEDPWDRPTGELFF. The CDR3 nucleotides are TGTGCCAGCAGCGAAGACCCTTGGGACCGTCCGACCGGGGAGCTGTTTTTT.

J is TRBJ1-5 and V is TRBV15; weak D call: TRBD1 (6 bases). This CDR3 is built from 15 residues. The V gene's germline CDR1 is LNHNV and CDR2 YYDKDF (reference sequence). V lost 5 bases to trimming and J lost 1 base, with 12 bases between them. The CDR3 protein is CATSSEGGSNQPQHF. The CDR3 DNA reads as TGTGCCACCAGCTCGGAGGGGGGAAGCAATCAGCCCCAGCATTTT.

This clonotype was seen a few times. The chain recombines TRBV6-5 with TRBJ2-2; D not certain. V was cut by 5 bases and J by 4 bases, with 8 bases left in between. This CDR3 contains 13 residues. Looked up from germline, CDR1 is MNHEY and CDR2 is SVGAGI. This CDR3 reads CASSPWGTGELFF. The CDR3 DNA sequence: TGTGCCAGCAGTCCCTGGGGCACCGGGGAGCTGTTTTTT.

This sequence joins TRBV4-1 and TRBJ1-6; tentatively, D is TRBD1 (5 bases). The CDR3 sequence is 16 residues long. The V and J ends lost 3 bases and 0 bases respectively, with 9 bases between them. The V gene's germline CDR1 is MGHRA and CDR2 YSYEKL. For the CDR3, the DNA is TGCGCCAGCAGCCAGGGACCCAGCTCCTATAATTCACCCCTCCACTTT. Translated, it gives CASSQGPSSYNSPLHF.

This clonotype was recorded at least ten times. The chain is built from TRBV4-1 and TRBJ1-1, with TRBD1 matching over 7 bases. Germline CDR1 MGHRA, CDR2 YSYEKL. The CDR3 is 14 amino acids. V lost 0 bases, J lost 7 bases, and 5 bases stayed unmatched. CDR3 coding DNA: TGCGCCAGCAGCCAAGAAGAGGGACAGTATGAAGCTTTCTTT. It specifies CASSQEEGQYEAFF.

In its sample, this clonotype was seen a few times. The chain is built from TRBV7-9 and TRBJ1-2; 10 nucleotides line up with TRBD1. The CDR3 has 17 amino acids. The V segment lost 4 bases and the J segment 7 bases; nucleotides outside the gene matches: 15. Per germline, CDR1 SEHNR and CDR2 FQNEAQ (reference sequence). CDR3 sequence reads: CASSSPRDRGSLGGYTF. DNA for the CDR3: TGTGCCAGCAGCTCCCCCCGGGACAGGGGTTCATTAGGTGGCTACACCTTC.

This clonotype was counted only a few times. This chain links TRBV5-1 with TRBJ2-7, with TRBD1 matching 11 bases. Germline assignment: CDR1 SGHRS and CDR2 YFSETQ. The CDR3 is 14 residues long. After removal of 6 bases from V and 5 bases from J, the junction contained 7 bases not matched to a gene. The CDR3 coding sequence is TGCGCCAGCAACGGACAGGGGGCGCGTGACGAGCAGTACTTC. Translated: CASNGQGARDEQYF.

The J gene is TRBJ2-7, the V gene TRBV19; D is undetermined. Germline V CDR1 and CDR2: LNHDA, SQIVND (reference sequence). The CDR3 is made up of 12 amino acids. The germline V and J ends were trimmed by 5 bases and 2 bases, with 7 bases remaining between them. In DNA form, the CDR3 reads TGTGCCAGTAGTGGAGATGCCTACGAGCAGTACTTC. This gives the protein CASSGDAYEQYF.